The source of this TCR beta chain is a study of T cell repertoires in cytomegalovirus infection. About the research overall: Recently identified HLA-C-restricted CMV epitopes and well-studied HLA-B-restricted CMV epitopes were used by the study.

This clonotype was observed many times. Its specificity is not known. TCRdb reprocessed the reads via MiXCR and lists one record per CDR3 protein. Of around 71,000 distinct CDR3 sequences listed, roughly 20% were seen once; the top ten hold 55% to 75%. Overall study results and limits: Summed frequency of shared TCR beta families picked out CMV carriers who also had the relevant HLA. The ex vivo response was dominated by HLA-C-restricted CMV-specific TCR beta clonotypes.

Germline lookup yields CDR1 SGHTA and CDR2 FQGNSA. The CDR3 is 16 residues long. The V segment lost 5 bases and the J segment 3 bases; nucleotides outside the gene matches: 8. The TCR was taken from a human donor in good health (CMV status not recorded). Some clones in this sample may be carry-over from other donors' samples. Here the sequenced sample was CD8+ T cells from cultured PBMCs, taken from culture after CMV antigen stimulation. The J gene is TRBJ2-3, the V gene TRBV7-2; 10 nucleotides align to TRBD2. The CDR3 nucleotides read TGTGCCAGCAGCGTTTTAGCGGGGGGATCGACAGATACGCAGTATTTT. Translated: CASSVLAGGSTDTQYF.